This T cell receptor (beta chain) was sequenced during a study of blood T cell repertoires in COVID-19. Background on the study: Samples of COVID-19 (acute and convalescent) were obtained from the United States, Italy and Spain. From T cells, B-cell-depleted T cells, or PBMCs came the material, which was cDNA or gDNA.

Germline V CDR1 and CDR2: MNHEY, SMNVEV (reference sequence). The CDR3 is 13 amino acids. V was trimmed by 4 bases and J by 5 bases, leaving 12 bases between them. Authors' analysis steps: Reference gene primer amplification gave estimated nucleated cell counts. Method: immunoSEQ multiplex PCR; TCRdb's copy keeps in-frame clones and lacks some. V and J calls and clone size are those listed in that table; D and trimming were worked out from the DNA. The data show 150,000 to 200,000 clones, with roughly 80% seen just once and about 3% held by the top ten. This sequence originates from a man between 65 and 85 years old with acute or convalescent COVID-19. The sample consisted of peripheral blood. The genes are TRBV27 and TRBJ2-7, with D uncertain. The CDR3 sequence: CASSYYGPNEQYF. CDR3 coding DNA: TGTGCCAGCAGTTATTATGGGCCTAACGAGCAGTACTTC.